This passage covers 28 T cell receptor beta chains from one sample sequenced in a study of spatial heterogeneity in lung cancer. TCRdb used MiXCR to reprocess the 5' RACE reads, holding one entry per CDR3 protein. Of roughly 120,000 distinct CDR3 sequences in the sample, 12% were seen once. As for time point: blood at routine non-recurrence follow-up after resection. Whole RNA obtained from tumor, nontumor lung or frozen PBMC underwent sequencing without sorting. Sequencing used PBMCs, obtained at follow-up. These receptors were taken from a male donor with early-stage non-small cell lung cancer.

This clonotype was picked up a small number of times. The chain carries TRBV28 and TRBJ2-3, with D possibly matching TRBD1 (6 bases). The CDR3 spans 15 residues. CDR1 is MDHEN and CDR2 is SYDVKM in the germline V gene. Between the trimmed V and J ends, which lost 5 bases and 4 bases, there was a span of 16 bases. CDR3 sequence: CASSPQGSGPDTQYF. CDR3 DNA sequence: TGTGCCAGCAGTCCACAGGGTTCCGGCCCAGATACGCAGTATTTT.

A few counts support this clonotype. V and J are TRBV7-9 and TRBJ2-5, with TRBD1 matching 9 bases. The CDR3 loop spans 14 amino acids. Germline CDR1 SEHNR, CDR2 FQNEAQ (reference sequence). V lost 5 bases, J lost 2 bases, and 3 bases stayed unmatched. CDR3 sequence reads: CASSRDRVQETQYF. The CDR3 nucleotides are TGTGCCAGCAGCCGGGACAGGGTACAAGAGACCCAGTACTTC.

The sample holds a few counts of this clonotype. This sequence joins TRBV5-6 and TRBJ1-1; 8 bases are shared with TRBD1. CDR3 length equals 16 residues. After removal of 1 base from V and 5 bases from J, the junction contained 10 bases not matched to a gene. Germline V lookup: CDR1 SGHDT, CDR2 YYEEEE. CDR3 region: CASSLMQGAVVTEAFF. The CDR3 bases are TGTGCCAGCAGCTTGATGCAGGGGGCTGTTGTGACTGAAGCTTTCTTT.

This clonotype was seen many times. V and J are TRBV28 and TRBJ1-1; D gene uncertain. Between the trimmed V and J ends, which lost 8 bases and 0 bases, there was a span of 4 bases. The CDR3 sequence is 11 residues long. Per germline, CDR1 MDHEN and CDR2 SYDVKM. Written as DNA, the CDR3 is TGTGCCAGCGCGGTGAACACTGAAGCTTTCTTT. It encodes CASAVNTEAFF.

This clonotype was recorded many times. The chain is built from TRBV7-9 and TRBJ2-1; D not certain. V lost 1 base and J lost 12, with 10 bases in between. The CDR3 is 12 amino acids. Germline-derived CDR1 and CDR2 are SEHNR and FQNEAQ (reference sequence). CDR3 nucleotide sequence: TGTGCCAGCAGCTTAGATCTGTGGTGGCAGTTCTTC. This codes for CASSLDLWWQFF. The variable domain in full, with the rest retrieved from reference TRBV7-9 and TRBJ2-1, is DTGVSQNPRHKITKRGQNVTFRCDPISEHNRLYWYRQTLGQGPEFLTYFQNEAQLEKSRLLSDRFSAERPKGSFSTLEIQRTEQGDSAMYLCASSLDLWWQFFGPGTRLTVL.

V is TRBV5-1 and J is TRBJ1-5; TRBD1 matches 7 bases. The J segment lost 4 bases and the V segment lost 1 base, leaving 5 bases of the junction unmatched. Germline CDR1 is SGHRS and CDR2 is YFSETQ. CDR3 length: 15 amino acids. CDR3 bases: TGCGCCAGCAGCTTGACAGGGGAGAGGAATCAGCCCCAGCATTTT. This sequence encodes CASSLTGERNQPQHF. Based on the CDR3 plus reference TRBV5-1 and TRBJ1-5, the full variable domain is KAGVTQTPRYLIKTRGQQVTLSCSPISGHRSVSWYQQTPGQGLQFLFEYFSETQRNKGNFPGRFSGRQFSNSRSEMNVSTLELGDSALYLCASSLTGERNQPQHFGDGTRLSIL.

This sequence joins TRBV20-1 and TRBJ2-3; D not resolved. The CDR3 sequence is 13 residues long. CDR1 DFQATT and CDR2 SNEGSKA come from the germline V gene (reference sequence). The V end was cut by 2 bases, the J end by 5 bases, with 11 bases between. The CDR3 loop reads CSARQTGEDTQYF. In nucleotides, the CDR3 is TGCAGTGCTAGACAGACTGGGGAAGATACGCAGTATTTT.

The sample holds a few counts of this clonotype. The V and J genes are TRBV19 and TRBJ2-5; 9 nucleotides align to TRBD2. V lost 7 bases to trimming and J lost 1 base; unmatched junction nucleotides: 7. The CDR3 totals 15 residues. Germline V gene lookup returns CDR1 LNHDA and CDR2 SQIVND (reference sequence). Here the CDR3 DNA reads TGTGCCAGTACTCAGAGCGGGGGGCTCCAAGAGACCCAGTACTTC. Translation gives CASTQSGGLQETQYF.

The table lists this clonotype with many counts. CDR3 loop: CASSESLGAGETQYF. As DNA, the CDR3 is TGCGCCAGCAGTGAGTCGTTAGGGGCCGGAGAGACCCAGTACTTC. V gene TRBV10-1 combines with J gene TRBJ2-5; possible D gene TRBD1, 5 bases. The CDR3 runs 15 residues. V lost 0 bases to trimming and J lost 4 bases, with 12 bases between them. The germline CDR1 and CDR2 sequences are WNHNN and SYGVQD (reference sequence).

V usage is TRBV12-3 or TRBV12-4 and J usage is TRBJ1-3; D may be TRBD1 (5 bases). V lost 6 bases and J lost 0, with 12 bases in between. The CDR3 spans 15 residues. The CDR3 DNA reads as TGTGCCAGCAGGGCACAGGCCTCCTCTGGAAACACCATATATTTT. It yields the protein CASRAQASSGNTIYF.

The chain carries TRBV5-1 and TRBJ2-7, with 9 bases lining up with TRBD2. Germline V gene sequence: CDR1 SGHRS, CDR2 YFSETQ. The CDR3 is 15 amino acids. The ends lost 4 bases at V and 2 bases at J; junction bases unmatched: 7. The CDR3 DNA follows: TGCGCCAGCAGCGGCGGACTAGCGCCGACCTACGAGCAGTACTTC. It is translated as CASSGGLAPTYEQYF.

This sequence joins TRBV24-1 and TRBJ2-5; the match to TRBD1 covers 11 bases. This CDR3 comprises 17 residues. Germline lookup yields CDR1 KGHDR and CDR2 SFDVKD. Losses at the gene ends were 4 bases for V and 1 base for J; bases not matched to a gene: 7. The CDR3 DNA is TGTGCCACCAGTGACTCCGGGACAGGGGGATTCCAAGAGACCCAGTACTTC. It encodes CATSDSGTGGFQETQYF.

This clonotype was seen a few times. The gene calls are TRBV11-2 and TRBJ1-2; the D is unclear. Germline values: CDR1 SGHAT, CDR2 FQNNGV. This CDR3 comprises 15 residues. Deletions cut 0 bases from V and 5 bases from J, with 13 bases between. CDR3 nucleotides: TGTGCCAGCAGCTTAGATCCCGCAGGACTATATGGCTACACCTTC. Translating gives CASSLDPAGLYGYTF.

This clonotype showed up many times. This chain links TRBV20-1 with TRBJ1-2; TRBD1 is a possible D gene (5 bases). V lost 3 bases to trimming and J lost 7 bases, with 12 bases between them. Germline V gene sequence: CDR1 DFQATT, CDR2 SNEGSKA (reference sequence). This CDR3 has 12 residues. The CDR3 bases are TGCAGTGCTAGGCCCAGGGCGGGTGGCTACACCTTC. Residues: CSARPRAGGYTF.

This clonotype appeared many times. The gene calls are TRBV12-3 or TRBV12-4 and TRBJ1-6, with 9 positions matching TRBD1. V lost 6 bases to trimming and J lost 6 bases; unmatched junction nucleotides: 6. The length of the CDR3 is 15 residues. The DNA of the CDR3 is TGTGCCAGCAGAGAGACAGGGGGGCTTAATTCACCCCTCCACTTT. Amino acids: CASRETGGLNSPLHF.

There are many counts of this clonotype. The chain carries TRBV7-9 and TRBJ2-3; D may be TRBD2 (5 bases). V was pared by 4 bases and J by 5 bases, with 13 bases between. The CDR3 contains 14 residues. The germline CDR1 and CDR2 sequences are SEHNR and FQNEAQ (reference sequence). The CDR3, as DNA: TGTGCCAGCAGCTGGACTCATAATATAGATACGCAGTATTTT. Protein sequence: CASSWTHNIDTQYF.

The chain carries TRBV2 and TRBJ2-3; D may be TRBD1 (6 bases). The length of the CDR3 is 15 residues. Per the germline V gene, CDR1 is SNHLY and CDR2 is FYNNEI. V lost 3 bases to trimming and J lost 0 bases, with 10 bases between them. The CDR3 coding sequence is TGTGCCAGCAGTGATGGCCAGGGGAGCACAGATACGCAGTATTTT. Translating it yields CASSDGQGSTDTQYF. Full variable domain (rest looked up from reference TRBV2 and TRBJ2-3): EPEVTQTPSHQVTQMGQEVILRCVPISNHLYFYWYRQILGQKVEFLVSFYNNEISEKSEIFDDQFSVERPDGSNFTLKIRSTKLEDSAMYFCASSDGQGSTDTQYFGPGTRLTVL.

Details on this clonotype: One end of the junction does not line up with germline, which may come from a read error. The chain uses TRBV29-1 and TRBJ2-2, with 7 bases identical to TRBD1. Germline V lookup: CDR1 SQVTM, CDR2 ANQGSEA. CDR3 length equals 14 residues. CDR3 in DNA: TGCAGCGCTGGGGTGACAGGGCGTACCGGGGACCTGTTTTTT. It translates to CSAGVTGRTGDLFF.

This clonotype was found many times. CDR3 DNA sequence: TGTGCCAGTAAGCAGAACTCTGGGGCCAACGTCCTGACTTTC. It is translated as CASKQNSGANVLTF. The chain joins TRBV7-2 to TRBJ2-6; D not resolved. V shed 9 bases and J shed 0 bases, with 9 bases lying between them. The germline CDR1 and CDR2 sequences are SGHTA and FQGNSA. This CDR3 comprises 14 residues.

The sample holds many counts of this clonotype. The genes are TRBV10-3 and TRBJ2-3; D is perhaps TRBD2 (6 bases). From germline, CDR1 is ENHRY and CDR2 SYGVKD. The V end was cut by 4 bases, the J end by 12 bases, with 17 bases between. The CDR3 is made up of 13 amino acids. The CDR3 region has the DNA TGTGCCATCAGTGGGTCCACGGGGGAGACCCAGTATTTT. It specifies CAISGSTGETQYF.

This clonotype has a handful of counts. V usage is TRBV20-1 and J usage is TRBJ2-7, with D perhaps given as TRBD1 or TRBD2 (7 bases each). This CDR3 comprises 13 residues. With 5 bases removed from V and 5 bases from J, the gap between germline ends came to 16 bases. Per germline, CDR1 DFQATT and CDR2 SNEGSKA (reference sequence). Here the CDR3 DNA reads TGCAGTGCTCTCCCGACAGGGACTAACGAGCAGTACTTC. Translated, it gives CSALPTGTNEQYF.

This clonotype was counted at least ten times. The chain is built from TRBV27 and TRBJ1-2; 8 bases line up with TRBD1. Germline V gene lookup returns CDR1 MNHEY and CDR2 SMNVEV (reference sequence). The CDR3 contains 12 residues. V shed 3 bases and J 10 bases; nucleotides not matched to a gene: 4. CDR3 amino acids: CASSFGQGSYTF. In DNA form, the CDR3 reads TGTGCCAGCAGTTTCGGACAGGGATCCTACACCTTC.

The chain joins TRBV5-6 to TRBJ1-2, with D possibly matching TRBD1 (6 bases). This CDR3 comprises 14 residues. Germline V gene sequence: CDR1 SGHDT, CDR2 YYEEEE. V was trimmed by 2 bases and J by 2 bases, leaving 10 bases between them. The CDR3 DNA reads as TGTGCCAGCAGCTTATACGGGACAAACTATGGCTACACCTTC. Translating gives CASSLYGTNYGYTF.

The chain employs TRBV11-2 and TRBJ1-3; D not resolved. V was pared by 5 bases and J by 0 bases, with 17 bases between. This CDR3 has 17 amino acids. CDR1 and CDR2 (germline): SGHAT, FQNNGV. For the CDR3, the DNA is TGTGCCAGCAGCCAAGGACGGAGCAACCTCTCTGGAAACACCATATATTTT. It codes for CASSQGRSNLSGNTIYF.

This clonotype was observed at least ten times. The chain carries TRBV4-3 and TRBJ2-5; D is possibly TRBD1 (6 bases). The CDR3 is 15 residues long. Between the trimmed V and J ends, which lost 0 bases and 5 bases, there was a span of 13 bases. Germline assignment: CDR1 LGHNA and CDR2 YSLEER. The CDR3 bases are TGCGCCAGCAGCCAAGAGCCCGGCACAGGGGAGACCCAGTACTTC. Translated: CASSQEPGTGETQYF.

The chain recombines TRBV12-3 or TRBV12-4 with TRBJ2-3, with 8 bases fitting TRBD1. This CDR3 is 15 amino acids long. Germline trimming cut 6 bases from V and 4 bases from J; bases unmatched to any gene: 9. This chain's CDR3 is CASSRQGKRADTQYF. CDR3 coding DNA: TGTGCCAGCAGCCGACAGGGGAAAAGGGCAGATACGCAGTATTTT.

The sample holds a few counts of this clonotype. V is TRBV5-1 and J is TRBJ2-1; D is uncertain. This CDR3 is 11 amino acids long. V lost 4 bases and J 9 bases, leaving 8 bases between the germline ends. The germline gives CDR1 SGHRS, CDR2 YFSETQ. The CDR3: CASSISSEQFF. CDR3 nucleotide sequence: TGCGCCAGCAGCATCAGTTCTGAGCAGTTCTTC.

This clonotype was detected only a few times. The V and J genes are TRBV6-2 or TRBV6-3 and TRBJ1-6; D remains ambiguous. V gave up 8 bases and J gave up 14 bases, with 13 bases separating them. This CDR3 comprises 11 residues. The germline V gene has CDR1 MNHEY and CDR2 SVGEGT. CDR3 nucleotide sequence: TGTGCCAGCCGGAGTGTGGAGACCCTCCACTTT. Its protein product is CASRSVETLHF.